This T cell receptor (beta chain) is from a study of patients and donors after allogeneic stem cell transplantation. In germline, CDR1 is KGHSH, CDR2 LQKENI. The V segment lost 4 bases and the J segment 2 bases; nucleotides outside the gene matches: 7. This CDR3 spans 16 amino acids. TCRdb reprocessed the RT-PCR reads via MiXCR and lists one record per CDR3 protein. Among 87,000 or so distinct CDR3 sequences listed, 4% to 5% were seen once. This chain links TRBV18 with TRBJ1-4; 7 nucleotides match TRBD1. The TCR sequence derives from a human donor who was either an allogeneic HSCT recipient or a stem cell or donor lymphocyte infusion donor (not recorded which). It is not recorded whose cells these are; they may come from a transplant donor. Sequenced: blood, either unsorted or a sorted T cell fraction (not recorded which). The CDR3 coding sequence is TGTGCCAGCTCACTCGGACAGGCGGGGACTAATGAAAAACTGTTTTTT. It translates to CASSLGQAGTNEKLFF. The full variable domain, completed using reference TRBV18 and TRBJ1-4, is NAGVMQNPRHLVRRRGQEARLRCSPMKGHSHVYWYRQLPEEGLKFMVYLQKENIIDESGMPKERFSAEFPKEGPSILRIQQVVRGDSAAYFCASSLGQAGTNEKLFFGSGTQLSVL.